The rows below give T cell receptor beta chains drawn from one sample of a study of blood T cell repertoires in COVID-19. Here immunoSEQ multiplex PCR was the method, and the copy in TCRdb shows in-frame clones only, minus some. The sample lists some 31,000 clones, over 75% occurring once. The material sequenced was peripheral blood. These receptors all come from a man aged 80 or over with active COVID-19. CDR3s include the opening cysteine and the closing phenylalanine or tryptophan. D genes are given only for firm matches. Where a row states a size, it is once, few, many or the class of an expanded clone; other rows omit it.

NA,15,NA,TRBJ2-1,TRBV15,TGTGCCACCAGCAGAGGCGGCCTCTCCTACAATGAGCAGTTCTTC,CATSRGGLSYNEQFF
NA,13,NA,TRBJ2-1,TRBV6-5,TGTGCCAGCAGTAACAGGCGGTACAATGAGCAGTTCTTC,CASSNRRYNEQFF
NA,13,NA,TRBJ2-7,TRBV5-6,TGTGCCAGCAGCTCGGTGGTTGGCTACGAGCAGTACTTC,CASSSVVGYEQYF
NA,16,NA,TRBJ1-3,TRBV5-1,TGCGCCAGCAGCTTAGTCCCAGACTTCTCTGGAAACACCATATATTTT,CASSLVPDFSGNTIYF
NA,15,NA,TRBJ1-4,TRBV7-9,TGTGCCAGCAGCTTATTTTCGGGGGAGAATGAAAAACTGTTTTTT,CASSLFSGENEKLFF
NA,16,TRBD2,TRBJ2-5,TRBV4-2,TGTGCCAGCAGCCCGGAGACGGCGGGGGAGGCGGAGACCCAGTACTTC,CASSPETAGEAETQYF
NA,13,NA,TRBJ2-1,TRBV12-3/TRBV12-4,TGTGCCAGCAGTTTAATAGGTCGGGTAGGGCAGTTCTTC,CASSLIGRVGQFF
NA,16,TRBD1,TRBJ2-7,TRBV3-1/TRBV3-2,TGTGCCAGCAGCCACCTCCGGACAGGGGTGGCTTTGGAGCAGTACTTC,CASSHLRTGVALEQYF
NA,14,TRBD2,TRBJ2-3,TRBV6-2/TRBV6-3,TGTGCCAGCAGTTACGGACTAGCTTCAGATACGCAGTATTTT,CASSYGLASDTQYF
NA,13,NA,TRBJ1-2,TRBV19,TGTGCCAGTATACAGGGACCAAACTATGGCTACACCTTC,CASIQGPNYGYTF
NA,10,NA,TRBJ1-1,TRBV29-1,TGCAGCGTTAAACTAGGAGCGGCTTTCTTT,CSVKLGAAFF
NA,13,TRBD1,TRBJ2-7,TRBV12-3/TRBV12-4,TGTGCCAGCAGCCCGGACAGGGGGCCCGAGCAGTACTTC,CASSPDRGPEQYF
NA,15,TRBD1,TRBJ2-7,TRBV2,TGTGCCAGCAGTCACTTGGGACAGAGCTCCTACGAGCAGTACTTC,CASSHLGQSSYEQYF
NA,16,TRBD2,TRBJ2-3,TRBV19,TGTGCCAGTAAGCCTAGCGGGGGGGCAAGGATAGATACGCAGTATTTT,CASKPSGGARIDTQYF
NA,15,NA,TRBJ2-1,TRBV5-1,TGCGCCAGCAGCTTGGCCGGGACTCAGCAATCGGAGCAGTTCTTC,CASSLAGTQQSEQFF
once,17,TRBD1,TRBJ1-3,TRBV9,TGTGCCAGCAGCGAGGGACAGACACTGAGCTCTGGAAACACCATATATTTT,CASSEGQTLSSGNTIYF
NA,16,TRBD1,TRBJ2-2,TRBV6-2/TRBV6-3,TGTGCCAGCAGTTATCTGGGACAGCGGAACACCGGGGAGCTGTTTTTT,CASSYLGQRNTGELFF
NA,14,NA,TRBJ2-7,TRBV7-2,TGTGCCAGCAGCTTAATACAGGGAAACTACGAGCAGTACTTC,CASSLIQGNYEQYF
few,15,NA,TRBJ2-6,TRBV19,TGTGCCAGTAGTGCCAGGCCCAGGGGGGCCAACGTCCTGACTTTC,CASSARPRGANVLTF
few,14,NA,TRBJ1-2,TRBV28,TGTGCCAGCAGAATAACTCAGGGGTGGTATGGCTACACCTTC,CASRITQGWYGYTF
NA,15,NA,TRBJ1-1,TRBV5-1,TGCGCCAGCAGCTTGGAGGGGGGGTTAAACACTGAAGCTTTCTTT,CASSLEGGLNTEAFF
NA,13,NA,TRBJ2-1,TRBV28,TGTGCCAGCAGTCAATTTTCCTACAATGAGCAGTTCTTC,CASSQFSYNEQFF
NA,14,NA,TRBJ1-4,TRBV3-1/TRBV3-2,TGTGCCAGCAGCCGACAGGCAACTAATGAAAAACTGTTTTTT,CASSRQATNEKLFF
NA,14,NA,TRBJ2-5,TRBV4-1,TGCGCCAGCAGCCAAGGGAGAGCTCAAGAGACCCAGTACTTC,CASSQGRAQETQYF
NA,15,TRBD2,TRBJ2-3,TRBV28,TGTGCCAGCTGCGGGACTAGCGGAGACACAGATACGCAGTATTTT,CASCGTSGDTDTQYF
NA,12,NA,TRBJ2-3,TRBV15,TGTGCCACCAGCTCTCTACCAGATACGCAGTATTTT,CATSSLPDTQYF
NA,15,NA,TRBJ1-4,TRBV7-9,TGTGCCAGCAGCTTAGAGGAGGGTATAGGAGAAAAACTGTTTTTT,CASSLEEGIGEKLFF
NA,14,NA,TRBJ2-3,TRBV19,TGTGCCAGTAGTATAAGGTTAGCCCCAGATACGCAGTATTTT,CASSIRLAPDTQYF
NA,15,NA,TRBJ2-2,TRBV5-1,TGCGCCAGCAGCTTGGGTTCTAGCAGCACCGGGGAGCTGTTTTTT,CASSLGSSSTGELFF
few,12,NA,TRBJ2-1,TRBV7-2,TGTGCCAGCAGCCCAATTAGTAATGAGCAGTTCTTC,CASSPISNEQFF
NA,12,NA,TRBJ1-2,TRBV6-6,TGTGCCAGCAGTCTAACCCACAGGGGCTACACCTTC,CASSLTHRGYTF
NA,14,NA,TRBJ2-7,TRBV13,TGTGCCAGCAGCTTAGGCGGGGATATGGGCGAGCAGTACTTC,CASSLGGDMGEQYF
NA,13,NA,TRBJ1-1,TRBV5-1,TGCGCCAGCAGCTCCCCCCTTAACACTGAAGCTTTCTTT,CASSSPLNTEAFF
NA,14,NA,TRBJ2-7,TRBV19,TGTGCCAGTAGTTCCCGAGTAGTAACCTACGAGCAGTACTTC,CASSSRVVTYEQYF
NA,14,NA,TRBJ1-1,TRBV5-5,TGTGCCAGCAACTCACTGGGACAGAACACTGAAGCTTTCTTT,CASNSLGQNTEAFF
NA,16,NA,TRBJ2-7,TRBV7-9,TGTGCCAGCAGCTTAGGGGGTTGGGACACGGTGTACGAGCAGTACTTC,CASSLGGWDTVYEQYF
NA,12,NA,TRBJ1-5,TRBV6-5,TGTGCCAGCGGAAGGGAGAATCAGCCCCAGCATTTT,CASGRENQPQHF
few,13,TRBD1,TRBJ1-1,TRBV7-7,TGTGCCAGCAGCCAAGACAGGGGTTCGGCAGCTTTCTTT,CASSQDRGSAAFF
once,12,NA,TRBJ1-2,TRBV19,TGTGCCAGTATCCAGGGAAACCATGGCTACACCTTC,CASIQGNHGYTF
NA,16,NA,TRBJ2-2,TRBV18,TGTGCCAGCTCACCCAGCACGGCGGGGAACACCGGGGAGCTGTTTTTT,CASSPSTAGNTGELFF
NA,18,TRBD1,TRBJ1-6,TRBV30,TGTGCCTGGAGTGGCTTCACCCATGGGACAGGGAGAAATTCACCCCTCCACTTT,CAWSGFTHGTGRNSPLHF
NA,14,NA,TRBJ2-7,TRBV24-1,TGTGCCACCAGTGATAATCTAGCCCCAGACAAGCAGTACTTC,CATSDNLAPDKQYF